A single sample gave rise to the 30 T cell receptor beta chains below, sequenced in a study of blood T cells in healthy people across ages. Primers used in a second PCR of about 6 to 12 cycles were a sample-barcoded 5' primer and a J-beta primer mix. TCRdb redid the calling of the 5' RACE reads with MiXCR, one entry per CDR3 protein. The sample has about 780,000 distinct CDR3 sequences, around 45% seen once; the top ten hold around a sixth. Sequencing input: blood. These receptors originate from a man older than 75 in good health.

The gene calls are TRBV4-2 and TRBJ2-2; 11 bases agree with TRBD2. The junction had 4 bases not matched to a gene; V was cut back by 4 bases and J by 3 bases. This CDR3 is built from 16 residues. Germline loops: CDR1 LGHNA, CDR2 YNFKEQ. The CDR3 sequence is CASSLSGRADTGELFF. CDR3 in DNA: TGTGCCAGCAGCCTTAGCGGGAGGGCCGACACCGGGGAGCTGTTTTTT.

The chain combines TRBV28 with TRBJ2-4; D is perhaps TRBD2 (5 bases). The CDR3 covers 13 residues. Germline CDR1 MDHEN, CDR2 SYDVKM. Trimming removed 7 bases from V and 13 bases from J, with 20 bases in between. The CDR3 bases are TGTGCCAGCAACGGGGTGGGATTTGAGGAGCAGTACTTC. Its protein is CASNGVGFEEQYF.

CDR3 DNA: TGCGCCAGCAGCTTGGAAGGGTTGGGTAACGAGCAGTACTTC. Its translation: CASSLEGLGNEQYF. This chain links TRBV5-1 with TRBJ2-7; D not resolved. This CDR3 has 14 residues. Trimming removed 0 bases at V and 5 bases at J, with 12 bases between. Germline CDR1 reads SGHRS; CDR2 reads YFSETQ.

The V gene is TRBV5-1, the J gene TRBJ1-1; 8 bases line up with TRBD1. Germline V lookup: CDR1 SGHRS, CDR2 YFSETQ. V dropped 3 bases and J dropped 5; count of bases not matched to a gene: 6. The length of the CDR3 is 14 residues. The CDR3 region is CASSYDRGGTEAFF. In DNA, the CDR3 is TGCGCCAGCAGCTACGACAGGGGAGGGACTGAAGCTTTCTTT.

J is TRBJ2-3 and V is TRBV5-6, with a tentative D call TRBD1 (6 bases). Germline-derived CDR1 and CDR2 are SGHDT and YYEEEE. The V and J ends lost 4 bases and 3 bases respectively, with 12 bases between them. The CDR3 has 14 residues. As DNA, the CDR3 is TGTGCCAGCAGCGGTTCGGACAGAACAGATACGCAGTATTTT. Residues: CASSGSDRTDTQYF.

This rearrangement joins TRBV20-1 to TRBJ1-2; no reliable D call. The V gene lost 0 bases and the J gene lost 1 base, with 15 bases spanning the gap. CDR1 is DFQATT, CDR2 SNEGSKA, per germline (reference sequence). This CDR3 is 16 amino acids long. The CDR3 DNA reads TGCAGTGCTAGAGATCCCGTACGGGATTTTAACTATGGCTACACCTTC. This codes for CSARDPVRDFNYGYTF.

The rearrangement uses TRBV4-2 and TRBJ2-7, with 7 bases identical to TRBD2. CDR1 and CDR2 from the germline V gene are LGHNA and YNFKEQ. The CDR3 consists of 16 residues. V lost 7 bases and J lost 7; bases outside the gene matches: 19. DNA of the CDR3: TGTGCCAGCAACGCTAATTTTGCGGGAGCGCGCAATGAGCAGTACTTC. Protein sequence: CASNANFAGARNEQYF.

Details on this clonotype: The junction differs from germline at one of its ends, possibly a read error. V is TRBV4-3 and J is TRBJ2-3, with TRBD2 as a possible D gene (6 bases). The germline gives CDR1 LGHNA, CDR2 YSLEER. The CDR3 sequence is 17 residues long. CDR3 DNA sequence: TGCGCCAGCGGCCAGGAATCACGGGGGATCGGGCCAGATACGCAGTATTTT. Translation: CASGQESRGIGPDTQYF.

CDR3 nucleotides: TGTGCCACCCAGAACCTCACTGAAGCTTTCTTT. Residues: CATQNLTEAFF. The chain is built from TRBV12-3 or TRBV12-4 and TRBJ1-1, with D uncertain. This CDR3 spans 11 amino acids. V dropped 10 bases and J dropped 4 bases, with 10 bases sitting between them.

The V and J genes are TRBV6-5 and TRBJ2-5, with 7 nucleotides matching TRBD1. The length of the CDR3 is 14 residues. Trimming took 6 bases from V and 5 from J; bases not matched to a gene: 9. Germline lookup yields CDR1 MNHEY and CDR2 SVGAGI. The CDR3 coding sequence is TGTGCCAGCAGCCGAGGGGGCGTGAGGGAGACCCAGTACTTC. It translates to CASSRGGVRETQYF.

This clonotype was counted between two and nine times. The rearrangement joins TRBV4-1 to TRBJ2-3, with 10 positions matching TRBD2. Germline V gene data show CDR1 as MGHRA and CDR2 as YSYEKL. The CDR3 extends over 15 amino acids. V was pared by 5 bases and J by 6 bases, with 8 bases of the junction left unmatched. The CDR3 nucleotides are TGCGCCAGCAGCGTACCTAGCGGGAGTTTGGATACGCAGTATTTT. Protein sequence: CASSVPSGSLDTQYF.

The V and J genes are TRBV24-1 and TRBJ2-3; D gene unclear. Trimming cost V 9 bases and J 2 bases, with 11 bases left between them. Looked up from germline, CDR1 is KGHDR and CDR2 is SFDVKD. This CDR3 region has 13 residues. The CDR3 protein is CATRSRLTDTQYF. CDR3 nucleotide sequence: TGTGCCACCCGGTCTCGCCTCACAGATACGCAGTATTTT.

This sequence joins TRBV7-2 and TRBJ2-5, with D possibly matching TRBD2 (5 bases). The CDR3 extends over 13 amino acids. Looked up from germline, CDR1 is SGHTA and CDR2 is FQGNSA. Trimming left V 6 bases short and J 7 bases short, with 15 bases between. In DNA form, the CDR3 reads TGTGCCAGCAGGACGAGCGGAAATCCGACCCAGTACTTC. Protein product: CASRTSGNPTQYF.

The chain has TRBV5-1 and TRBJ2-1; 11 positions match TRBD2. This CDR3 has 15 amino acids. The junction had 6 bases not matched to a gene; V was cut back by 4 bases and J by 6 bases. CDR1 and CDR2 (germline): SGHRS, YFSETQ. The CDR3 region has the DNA TGCGCCAGCAGCATAGCGGGAGGGCGAGGCAATGAGCAGTTCTTC. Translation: CASSIAGGRGNEQFF.

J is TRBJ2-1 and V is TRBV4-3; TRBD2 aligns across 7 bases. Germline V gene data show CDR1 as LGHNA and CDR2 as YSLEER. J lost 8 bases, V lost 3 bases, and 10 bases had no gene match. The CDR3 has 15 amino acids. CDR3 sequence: CASSHPEGGRDEQFF. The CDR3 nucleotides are TGCGCCAGCAGCCATCCCGAGGGAGGGAGGGATGAGCAGTTCTTC.

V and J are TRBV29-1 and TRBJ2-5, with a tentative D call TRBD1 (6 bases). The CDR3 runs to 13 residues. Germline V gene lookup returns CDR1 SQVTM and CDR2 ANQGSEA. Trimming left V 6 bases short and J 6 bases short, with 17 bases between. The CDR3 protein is CSVDSGVGKTQYF. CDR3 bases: TGCAGCGTGGACAGTGGGGTCGGGAAGACCCAGTACTTC.

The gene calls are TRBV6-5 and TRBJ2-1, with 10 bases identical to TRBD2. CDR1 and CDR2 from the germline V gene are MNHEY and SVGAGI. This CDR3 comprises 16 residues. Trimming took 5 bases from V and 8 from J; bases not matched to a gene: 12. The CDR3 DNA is TGTGCCAGCAGTCCCGGGACTAGCGTTAACAGAGATGAGCAGTTCTTC. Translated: CASSPGTSVNRDEQFF.

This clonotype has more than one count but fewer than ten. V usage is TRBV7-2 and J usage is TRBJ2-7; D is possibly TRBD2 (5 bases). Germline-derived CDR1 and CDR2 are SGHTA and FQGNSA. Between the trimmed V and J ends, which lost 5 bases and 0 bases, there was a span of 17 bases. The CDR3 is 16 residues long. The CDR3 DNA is TGTGCCAGCAGCCTTGCGATAGCAGGAGGCTCCTACGAGCAGTACTTC. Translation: CASSLAIAGGSYEQYF.

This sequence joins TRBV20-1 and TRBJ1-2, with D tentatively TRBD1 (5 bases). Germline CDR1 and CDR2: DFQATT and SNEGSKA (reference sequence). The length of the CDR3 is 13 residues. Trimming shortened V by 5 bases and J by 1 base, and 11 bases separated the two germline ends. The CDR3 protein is CSAPGTVNYGYTF. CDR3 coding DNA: TGCAGTGCTCCTGGGACGGTTAACTATGGCTACACCTTC.

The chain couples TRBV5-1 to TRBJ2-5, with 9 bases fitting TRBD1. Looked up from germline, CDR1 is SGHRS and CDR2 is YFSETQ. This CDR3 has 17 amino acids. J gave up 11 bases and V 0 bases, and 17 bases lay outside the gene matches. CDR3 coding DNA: TGCGCCAGCAGCTTGGACCCCTCCGGGACAGGGCGAGAAGAGCAGTACTTC. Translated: CASSLDPSGTGREEQYF.

CDR3 sequence: CSASRGNYGYTF. The CDR3 DNA follows: TGCAGTGCTAGCCGGGGGAACTATGGCTACACCTTC. The chain uses TRBV20-1 and TRBJ1-2; possibly TRBD1 for D (5 bases). V shed 3 bases and J shed 2 bases, with 7 bases lying between them. CDR1 and CDR2 from the germline V gene are DFQATT and SNEGSKA (reference sequence). CDR3 size: 12 residues.

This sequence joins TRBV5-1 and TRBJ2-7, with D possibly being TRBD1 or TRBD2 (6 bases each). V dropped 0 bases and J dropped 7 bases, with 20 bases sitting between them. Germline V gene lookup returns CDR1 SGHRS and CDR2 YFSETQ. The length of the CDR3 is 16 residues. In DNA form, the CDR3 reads TGCGCCAGCAGCTTGGCCGGGGGCCTAACTTACAATGAGCAGTACTTC. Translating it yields CASSLAGGLTYNEQYF.

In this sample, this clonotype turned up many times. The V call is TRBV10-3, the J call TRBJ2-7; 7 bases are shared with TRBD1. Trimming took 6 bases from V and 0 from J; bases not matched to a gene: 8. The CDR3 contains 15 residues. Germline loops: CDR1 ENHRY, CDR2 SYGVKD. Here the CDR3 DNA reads TGTGCCATCAGCGACACTTACAGGGGCTCCTACGAGCAGTACTTC. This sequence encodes CAISDTYRGSYEQYF.

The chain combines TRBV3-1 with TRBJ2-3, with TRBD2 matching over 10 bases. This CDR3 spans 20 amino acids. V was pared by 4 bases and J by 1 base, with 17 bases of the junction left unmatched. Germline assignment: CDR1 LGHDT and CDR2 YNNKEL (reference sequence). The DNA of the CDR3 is TGTGCCAGCAGCCCTCCTCCCCCGGTAAGCGGGGGGGCCGGCACAGATACGCAGTATTTT. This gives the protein CASSPPPPVSGGAGTDTQYF.

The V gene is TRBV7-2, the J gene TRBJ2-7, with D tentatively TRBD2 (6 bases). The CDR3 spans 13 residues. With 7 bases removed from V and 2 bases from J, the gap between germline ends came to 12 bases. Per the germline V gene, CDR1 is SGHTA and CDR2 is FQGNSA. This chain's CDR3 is CASNEGTAYEQYF. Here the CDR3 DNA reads TGTGCCAGCAATGAGGGGACTGCCTACGAGCAGTACTTC. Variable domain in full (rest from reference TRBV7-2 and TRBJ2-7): GAGVSQSPSNKVTEKGKDVELRCDPISGHTALYWYRQSLGQGLEFLIYFQGNSAPDKSGLPSDRFSAERTGGSVSTLTIQRTQQEDSAVYLCASNEGTAYEQYFGPGTRLTVT.

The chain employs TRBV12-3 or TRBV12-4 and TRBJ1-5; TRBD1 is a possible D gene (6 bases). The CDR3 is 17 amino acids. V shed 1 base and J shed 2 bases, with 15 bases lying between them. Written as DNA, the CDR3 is TGTGCCAGCAGTTTAGGCTCGGGGGCCTGGGGCAATCAGCCCCAGCATTTT. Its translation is CASSLGSGAWGNQPQHF.

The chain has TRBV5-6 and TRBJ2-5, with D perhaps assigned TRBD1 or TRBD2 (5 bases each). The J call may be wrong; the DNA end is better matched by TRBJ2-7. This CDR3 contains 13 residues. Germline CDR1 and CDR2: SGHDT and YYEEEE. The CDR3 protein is CASSLVLRGEQYF. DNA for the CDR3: TGTGCCAGCAGCCTCGTACTGAGGGGCGAGCAGTACTTC.

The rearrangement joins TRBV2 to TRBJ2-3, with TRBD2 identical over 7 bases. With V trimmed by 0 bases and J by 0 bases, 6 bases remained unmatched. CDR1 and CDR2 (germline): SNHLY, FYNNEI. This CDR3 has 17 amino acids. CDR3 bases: TGTGCCAGCAGTGAAGCCAGGCTAGCGGTGAGCACAGATACGCAGTATTTT. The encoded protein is CASSEARLAVSTDTQYF.

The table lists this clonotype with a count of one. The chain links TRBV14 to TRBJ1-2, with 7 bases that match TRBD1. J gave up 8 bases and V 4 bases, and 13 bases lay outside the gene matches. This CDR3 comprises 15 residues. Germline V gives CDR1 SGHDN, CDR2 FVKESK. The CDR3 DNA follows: TGTGCCAGCAGCCGAGGATTAGGGGGCGCAACGGGCTACACCTTC. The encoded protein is CASSRGLGGATGYTF.

The CDR3 loop is CASSQDYGAYEQYF. The CDR3 nucleotides are TGCGCCAGCAGCCAAGATTATGGTGCCTACGAGCAGTACTTC. The chain is built from TRBV4-3 and TRBJ2-5; D is ambiguous. The DNA end favors TRBJ2-7, so the J call may be wrong. CDR1 is LGHNA and CDR2 is YSLEER in the germline V gene. This CDR3 is 14 amino acids long.